This record concerns one T cell receptor (beta chain) sequence. Its cognate antigen is unknown. This CDR3 region has 15 residues. The germline CDR1 and CDR2 sequences are KGHSH and LQKENI. V was pared by 1 base and J by 2 bases, with 9 bases between. The sample belongs to a study of T cell responses to AZD1222 COVID-19 vaccine. TCRdb keeps only in-frame clones here, not all; method: immunoSEQ multiplex PCR. The table records 100,000 to 150,000 clones, about 89% of them present only once. Regarding the study as a whole: The study reported that nearly half of spike-specific TCRs target unmutated variant regions. It should be noted that donors were predominantly white British and more often female, and clonal diversity was possibly underestimated.

This clonotype originated in an adult in good health. Sample: peripheral blood, taken on day 0 of AZD1222 vaccination. The rearrangement uses TRBV18 and TRBJ1-3; D not certain. CDR3 loop: CASSPRIQAGNTIYF. The CDR3 DNA sequence: TGTGCCAGCTCACCACGAATCCAGGCTGGAAACACCATATATTTT.